Listed here is a single T cell receptor (beta chain). Its cognate antigen is unknown. With V trimmed by 0 bases and J by 2 bases, 10 bases remained unmatched. This CDR3 has 19 residues. Germline-derived CDR1 and CDR2 are KGHSH and LQKENI. This specimen comes from a study of shared clonotypes between healthy human individuals. Study at large: The plates for each donor numbered three CD4 naive, three CD4 memory, two CD8 naive and one CD8 memory. The study's findings and limits: Naive subsets tended to show greater estimated richness than memory subsets.

Only in-frame clones appear in the TCRdb table, and some are missing; sequencing was by immunoSEQ multiplex PCR. The data show about 580,000 clones, with roughly 98% seen just once and 0.3% held by the top ten. Naive CD8 isolation took CD45RO-negative cells positively selected for CCR7 and excluded terminally differentiated effector memory CD45RA+ cells. V is TRBV18 and J is TRBJ2-1; 10 bases fit TRBD2. The sample comprised naive CD8+ T cells sorted from blood. This TCR was recovered from a man younger than 45 in good health. CDR3 coding DNA: TGTGCCAGCTCACCACCGGGTTTAAGCGGGAGGGCCCCCTACAATGAGCAGTTCTTC. Protein: CASSPPGLSGRAPYNEQFF.